This T cell receptor (beta chain) was captured by sequencing in a study of T cells after yellow fever vaccination. MiXCR was run by TCRdb on the 5' RACE reads, yielding one entry per CDR3 protein. This repertoire shows some 420,000 distinct CDR3 sequences, under 20% found once; its top ten account for over 15%. Only a few counts were recorded for this clonotype. Germline V lookup: CDR1 LGHNA, CDR2 YSLEER. V was pared by 2 bases and J by 8 bases, with 9 bases between. This CDR3 is 12 amino acids long. The sequence was collected from a man between 18 and 35 years old who received the YFV17D yellow fever vaccine. The chain recombines TRBV4-3 with TRBJ1-1; a possible D gene is TRBD1 (6 bases). Sample: PBMCs, taken before the yellow fever booster vaccination. The CDR3 spells CASSQLGQEAFF. In DNA, the CDR3 is TGCGCCAGCAGCCAATTAGGACAGGAAGCTTTCTTT.